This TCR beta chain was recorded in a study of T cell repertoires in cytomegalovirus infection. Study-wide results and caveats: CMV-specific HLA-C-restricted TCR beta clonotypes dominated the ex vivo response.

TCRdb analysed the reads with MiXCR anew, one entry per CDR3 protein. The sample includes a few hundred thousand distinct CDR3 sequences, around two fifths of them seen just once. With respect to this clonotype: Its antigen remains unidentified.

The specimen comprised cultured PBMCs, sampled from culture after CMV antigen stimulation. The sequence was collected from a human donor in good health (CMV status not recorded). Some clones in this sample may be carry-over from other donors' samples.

For the CDR3, the DNA is TGTGCCAGCAGCTTAGCGCAGGGGTCGAGGAATCAGCCCCAGCATTTT. It translates to CASSLAQGSRNQPQHF. This rearrangement joins TRBV7-2 to TRBJ1-5, with D perhaps TRBD1 (6 bases). Germline loops: CDR1 SGHTA, CDR2 FQGNSA. This CDR3 comprises 16 residues. The V end was cut by 0 bases, the J end by 4 bases, with 13 bases between.